These 4 T cell receptor beta chains originate from one sample sequenced in a study of patients and donors after allogeneic stem cell transplantation. Using its own MiXCR run on the RT-PCR reads, TCRdb lists one record per CDR3 protein. This sample has about 960,000 distinct CDR3 sequences, with roughly 18% found just once. Sequenced: blood, either unsorted or a sorted T cell fraction (not recorded which). The receptor source for this set is a human donor who was either an allogeneic HSCT recipient or a stem cell or donor lymphocyte infusion donor (not recorded which). It is not recorded whose cells these are; they may come from a transplant donor.

This chain joins TRBV15 and TRBJ1-5; D perhaps matches TRBD1 (5 bases). The germline V gene encodes CDR1 LNHNV and CDR2 YYDKDF (reference sequence). The CDR3 totals 18 residues. V lost 5 bases and J 3 bases, leaving 23 bases between the germline ends. The CDR3 nucleotides read TGTGCCACCAGCGAGAGGATCGGCAGGGCGCTGTTCAATCAGCCCCAGCATTTT. Translated: CATSERIGRALFNQPQHF.

This chain links TRBV7-9 with TRBJ1-1, with 7 bases aligning to TRBD1. Per the germline V gene, CDR1 is SEHNR and CDR2 is FQNEAQ (reference sequence). The trim removed 1 base at V and 4 bases at J, leaving 12 bases unmatched. The CDR3 is made up of 17 amino acids. This chain's CDR3 is CASSLGSGTVLGTEAFF. CDR3 sequence (DNA): TGTGCCAGCAGCTTAGGGTCGGGGACAGTACTGGGCACTGAAGCTTTCTTT.

This chain links TRBV30 with TRBJ2-3; D may be TRBD2 (6 bases). The CDR3 runs 14 residues. Germline loops: CDR1 GTSNPN, CDR2 SVGIG (reference sequence). V lost 3 bases, J lost 0 bases, and 10 bases lay in between. CDR3 nucleotide sequence: TGTGCCTGGAGGAGCAGCGGGAGCACAGATACGCAGTATTTT. It translates to CAWRSSGSTDTQYF.

Regarding this clonotype: Germline is not matched at one junction end, which may reflect a read error. V and J are TRBV7-9 and TRBJ1-5, with D possibly matching TRBD1 (6 bases). The germline V gene encodes CDR1 SEHNR and CDR2 FQNEAQ (reference sequence). This CDR3 region has 16 residues. The CDR3 spells CASSLLTGPSHQPQHF. As DNA, the CDR3 is TGTGCCAGCAGCCTATTGACAGGACCTAGCCATCAGCCCCAGCATTTT.